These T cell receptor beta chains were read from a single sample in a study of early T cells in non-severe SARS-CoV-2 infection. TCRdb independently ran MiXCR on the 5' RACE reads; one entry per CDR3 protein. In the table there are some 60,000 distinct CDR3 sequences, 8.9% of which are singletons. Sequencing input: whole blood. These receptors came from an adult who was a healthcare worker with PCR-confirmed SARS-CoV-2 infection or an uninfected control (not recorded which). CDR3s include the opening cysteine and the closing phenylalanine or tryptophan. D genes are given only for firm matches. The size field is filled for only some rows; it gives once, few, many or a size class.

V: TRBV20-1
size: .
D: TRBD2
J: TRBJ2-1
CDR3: CSARRLASYNEQFF
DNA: TGCAGTGCCCGTCGACTAGCCTCCTACAATGAGCAGTTCTTC

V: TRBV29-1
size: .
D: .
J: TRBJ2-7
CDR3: CSVEITDKQYF
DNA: TGCAGCGTTGAAATAACCGACAAGCAGTACTTC

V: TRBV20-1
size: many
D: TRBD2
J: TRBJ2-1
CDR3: CSAREPGTIYNEQFF
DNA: TGCAGTGCTAGAGAACCCGGGACTATCTACAATGAGCAGTTCTTC

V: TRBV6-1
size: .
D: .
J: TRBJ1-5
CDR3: CASSQNFNQPQHF
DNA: TGTGCCAGCAGCCAGAACTTCAATCAGCCCCAGCATTTT

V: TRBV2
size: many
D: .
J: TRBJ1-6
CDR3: CASSARQLWDNSPLHF
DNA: TGTGCCAGCAGTGCTCGACAGCTATGGGATAATTCACCCCTCCACTTT

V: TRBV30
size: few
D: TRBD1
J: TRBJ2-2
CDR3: CAWRGQGNTGELFF
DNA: TGTGCCTGGAGGGGACAGGGGAACACCGGGGAGCTGTTTTTT

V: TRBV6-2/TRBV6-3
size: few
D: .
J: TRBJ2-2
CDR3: CASSRDATAGELFF
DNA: TGTGCCAGCAGTAGAGATGCTACAGCCGGGGAGCTGTTTTTT

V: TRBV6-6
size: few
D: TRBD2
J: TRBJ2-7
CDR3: CASRGLGPHEQYF
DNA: TGTGCCAGCAGAGGACTAGGACCTCACGAGCAGTACTTC

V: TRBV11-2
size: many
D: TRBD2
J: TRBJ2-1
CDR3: CASSSSGGIYNEQFF
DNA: TGTGCCAGCAGCTCGAGCGGGGGTATCTACAATGAGCAGTTCTTC

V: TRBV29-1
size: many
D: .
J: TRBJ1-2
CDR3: CSVEGFNYGYTF
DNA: TGCAGCGTTGAGGGTTTTAACTATGGCTACACCTTC

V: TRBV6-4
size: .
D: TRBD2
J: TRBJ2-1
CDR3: CASSGRAGEGNEQFF
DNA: TGTGCCAGCAGTGGGCGAGCGGGAGAGGGCAATGAGCAGTTCTTC

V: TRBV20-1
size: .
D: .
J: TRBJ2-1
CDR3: CSARVPINNEQFF
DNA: TGCAGTGCTAGAGTCCCAATAAACAATGAGCAGTTCTTC

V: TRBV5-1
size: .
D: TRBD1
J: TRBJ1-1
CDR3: CASSLGGDAEAFF
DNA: TGCGCCAGCAGCCTAGGGGGCGATGCGGAGGCTTTCTTT

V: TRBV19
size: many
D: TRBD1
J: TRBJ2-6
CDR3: CASSSGQGASGANVLTF
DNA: TGTGCCAGTAGTTCGGGACAGGGCGCCTCTGGGGCCAACGTCCTGACTTTC

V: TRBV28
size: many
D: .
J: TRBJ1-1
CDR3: CASSLSTTEAFF
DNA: TGTGCCAGCAGTCTTTCGACGACTGAAGCTTTCTTT

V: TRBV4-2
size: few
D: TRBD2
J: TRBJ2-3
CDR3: CASSHGLAGGPDTQYF
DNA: TGTGCCAGCAGCCATGGACTAGCGGGAGGGCCAGATACGCAGTATTTT

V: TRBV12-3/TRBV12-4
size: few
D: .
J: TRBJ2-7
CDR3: CASTTIGPGEQYF
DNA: TGTGCCAGCACCACTATAGGTCCCGGCGAGCAGTACTTC

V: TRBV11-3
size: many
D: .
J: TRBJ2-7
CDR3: CASGGGFRDEQYF
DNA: TGTGCCAGCGGAGGAGGATTTAGAGACGAGCAGTACTTC

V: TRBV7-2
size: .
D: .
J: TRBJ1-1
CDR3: CASNHKRNTEAFF
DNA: TGTGCCAGCAACCATAAGAGGAACACTGAAGCTTTCTTT

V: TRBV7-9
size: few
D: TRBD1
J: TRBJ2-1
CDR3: CASSLSGTGGANEQFF
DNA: TGTGCCAGCAGCTTATCCGGGACAGGAGGGGCCAATGAGCAGTTCTTC

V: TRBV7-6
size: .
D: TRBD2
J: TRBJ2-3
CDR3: CASSPDSGRASGTQYF
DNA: TGTGCCAGCAGCCCCGATAGCGGGAGGGCCTCAGGTACGCAGTATTTT

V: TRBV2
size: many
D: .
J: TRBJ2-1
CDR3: CASHPGANNEQFF
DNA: TGTGCCAGCCATCCAGGGGCCAACAATGAGCAGTTCTTC

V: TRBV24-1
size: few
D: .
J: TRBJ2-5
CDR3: CATSDRVGQEQETQYF
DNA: TGTGCCACCAGTGATCGGGTCGGGCAGGAGCAAGAGACCCAGTACTTC

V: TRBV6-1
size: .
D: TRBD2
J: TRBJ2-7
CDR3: CASSPDSGGLAYEQYF
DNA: TGTGCCAGCAGTCCCGATAGCGGGGGGCTGGCCTACGAGCAGTACTTC

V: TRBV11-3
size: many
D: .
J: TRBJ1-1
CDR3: CASSTGPSSEAFF
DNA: TGTGCCAGCAGCACCGGGCCCTCCTCTGAAGCTTTCTTT

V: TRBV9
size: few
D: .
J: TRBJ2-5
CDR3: CASSVFDRSTQETQYF
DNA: TGTGCCAGCAGCGTATTTGACCGGAGTACCCAAGAGACCCAGTACTTC

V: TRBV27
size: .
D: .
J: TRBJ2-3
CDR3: CASSAHPTSTDTQYF
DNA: TGTGCCAGCAGCGCACATCCTACTAGCACAGATACGCAGTATTTT

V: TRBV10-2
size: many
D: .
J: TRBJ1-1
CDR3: CASRNGGTAEAFF
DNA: TGCGCCAGCAGAAACGGGGGAACCGCTGAAGCTTTCTTT

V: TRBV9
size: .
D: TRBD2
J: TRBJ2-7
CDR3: CASSPGTSGSNLYF
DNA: TGTGCCAGCAGCCCGGGGACTAGCGGGAGTAATTTGTACTTC

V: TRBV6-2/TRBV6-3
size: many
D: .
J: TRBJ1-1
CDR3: CASSRIRTVDTEAFF
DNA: TGTGCCAGCAGTAGGATCCGGACGGTGGACACTGAAGCTTTCTTT

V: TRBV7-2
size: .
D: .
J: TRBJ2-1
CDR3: CASSFGRETNEQFF
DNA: TGTGCCAGCAGCTTCGGCAGGGAGACCAATGAGCAGTTCTTC

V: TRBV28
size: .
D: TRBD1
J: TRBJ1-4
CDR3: CASSRGQGAEKLFF
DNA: TGTGCCAGCAGTCGAGGACAGGGGGCTGAAAAACTGTTTTTT

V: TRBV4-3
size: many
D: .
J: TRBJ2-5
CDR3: CASSQDPGETQYF
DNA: TGCGCCAGCAGCCAAGATCCTGGAGAGACCCAGTACTTC